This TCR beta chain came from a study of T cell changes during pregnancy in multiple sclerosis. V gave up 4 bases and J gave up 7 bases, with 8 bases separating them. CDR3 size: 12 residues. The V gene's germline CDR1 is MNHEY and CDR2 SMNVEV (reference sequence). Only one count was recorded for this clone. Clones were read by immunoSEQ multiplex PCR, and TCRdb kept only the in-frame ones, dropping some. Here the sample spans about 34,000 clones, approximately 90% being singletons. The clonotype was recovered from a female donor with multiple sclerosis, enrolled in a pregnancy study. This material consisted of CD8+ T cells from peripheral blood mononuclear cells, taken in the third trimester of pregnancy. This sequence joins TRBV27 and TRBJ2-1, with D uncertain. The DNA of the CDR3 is TGTGCCAGCAGTTCCCCAGGTAATGAGCAGTTCTTC. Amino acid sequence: CASSSPGNEQFF.